Listed here are 9 T cell receptor beta chains from one sample, sequenced in a study of T cells in Graves' hyperthyroidism and ophthalmopathy. Template material for amplifying TCR beta CDR3 regions consisted of RNA transcripts. HTBI primers were the set used in a first-round RT-PCR of the TCR CDR3. TCRdb passed the multiplex PCR reads through MiXCR, listing each CDR3 protein once. The sample has a few hundred thousand distinct CDR3 sequences, 15% to 17% seen once. Sequenced sample: blood. The source of these receptors is a woman under 30 with Graves' hyperthyroidism that later progressed to Graves' ophthalmopathy.

This clonotype was seen more than once but under ten times. V gene TRBV4-1 combines with J gene TRBJ2-3; D perhaps matches TRBD2 (5 bases). Trimming stripped 4 bases from V and 3 bases from J, with 11 bases between. Looked up from germline, CDR1 is MGHRA and CDR2 is YSYEKL. The CDR3 loop spans 14 amino acids. The CDR3 coding sequence is TGCGCCAGCAGCCCGGCGGGCGAAACAGATACGCAGTATTTT. As protein: CASSPAGETDTQYF.

This clonotype has ten or more counts. CDR3 protein: CASSHRQGDQDTQYF. The CDR3 nucleotides read TGTGCCAGCAGCCATAGACAGGGGGATCAAGATACGCAGTATTTT. The V gene is TRBV28, the J gene TRBJ2-3; 9 bases agree with TRBD1. Trimming removed 6 bases from V and 5 bases from J; junction bases left unmatched: 9. Germline V gives CDR1 MDHEN, CDR2 SYDVKM. The CDR3 is 15 residues long.

This clonotype was observed a single time. The chain carries TRBV7-8 and TRBJ2-1, with D possibly TRBD2 on 6 matching bases. Germline values: CDR1 SGHVS, CDR2 FQNEAQ. This CDR3 comprises 16 residues. Trimming took off 1 base at V and 2 bases at J, with 12 bases between the two ends. The CDR3 sequence: CASSLEGGWAYNEQFF. DNA of the CDR3: TGTGCCAGCAGCTTAGAAGGAGGGTGGGCCTACAATGAGCAGTTCTTC.

This clonotype was recorded many times. V gene TRBV20-1 combines with J gene TRBJ1-1; D uncertain. This CDR3 contains 12 residues. Germline CDR1 and CDR2: DFQATT and SNEGSKA (reference sequence). Deletions cut 6 bases from V and 0 bases from J, with 8 bases between. DNA of the CDR3: TGCAGTGCAGAGGACCTGAACACTGAAGCTTTCTTT. This translates into CSAEDLNTEAFF.

The V gene is TRBV2, the J gene TRBJ1-2; 10 positions match TRBD1. CDR1 is SNHLY and CDR2 is FYNNEI in the germline V gene. The CDR3 is 15 residues long. With V trimmed by 3 bases and J by 8 bases, 9 bases remained unmatched. The CDR3 spells CASSETWTGGGGYTF. In DNA, the CDR3 is TGTGCCAGCAGTGAGACTTGGACAGGGGGGGGGGGCTACACCTTC. The whole variable domain, remainder taken from reference TRBV2 and TRBJ1-2, is EPEVTQTPSHQVTQMGQEVILRCVPISNHLYFYWYRQILGQKVEFLVSFYNNEISEKSEIFDDQFSVERPDGSNFTLKIRSTKLEDSAMYFCASSETWTGGGGYTFGSGTRLTVV.

Many counts were recorded for this clonotype. The chain links TRBV5-6 to TRBJ1-2; D is perhaps TRBD1 (5 bases). Trimming took off 1 base at V and 4 bases at J, with 8 bases between the two ends. The CDR3 consists of 13 residues. Germline CDR1 reads SGHDT; CDR2 reads YYEEEE. The chain's CDR3 is CASSLRQIYGYTF. The CDR3 DNA is TGTGCCAGCAGCTTGCGACAGATCTATGGCTACACCTTC.

There are many counts of this clonotype. The V and J genes are TRBV28 and TRBJ2-5; 9 bases match TRBD2. The germline CDR1 and CDR2 sequences are MDHEN and SYDVKM. CDR3 length: 16 residues. The V gene end was trimmed by 6 bases and the J gene end by 5 bases; junction bases not matched to a gene: 13. This CDR3 is CASSPRGGREEETQYF. Written as DNA, the CDR3 is TGTGCCAGCAGCCCGCGGGGGGGCAGGGAGGAGGAGACCCAGTACTTC.

This clonotype has a handful of counts. The CDR3 region has the DNA TGCAGTGCTGGCGCGTCCAGGGGAGTTGGACTAAATCAGCCCCAGCATTTT. Translated: CSAGASRGVGLNQPQHF. This rearrangement joins TRBV20-1 to TRBJ1-5, with TRBD1 as a possible D gene (6 bases). CDR3 length: 17 residues. Germline V gene sequence: CDR1 DFQATT, CDR2 SNEGSKA (reference sequence). Trimming left V 5 bases short and J 4 bases short, with 24 bases between.

This clonotype has at least ten counts. CDR3 nucleotide sequence: TGTGCCAGCAGCTTAGTGGGCTCTGGGGCCAACGTCCTGACTTTC. Its protein is CASSLVGSGANVLTF. The rearrangement uses TRBV7-9 and TRBJ2-6; unclear D gene. The CDR3 sequence is 15 residues long. CDR1 and CDR2 from the germline V gene are SEHNR and FQNEAQ (reference sequence). V dropped 1 base and J dropped 0 bases, with 4 bases sitting between them.